This TCR beta chain derives from a study of beta chain features in type 1 diabetes. Background on the study: The study examined about 100 million sorted cells across all samples.

As every portion of the isolated RNA was reverse transcribed, the sequencing read expressed TCRB transcripts. Profiled with immunoSEQ multiplex PCR; TCRdb holds only in-frame clones, not every one. The sample records hundreds of thousands of clones, over 14% being singletons. In regard to this clone: Its antigen is unknown.

Study-wide findings and caveats: For type 1 diabetes patients, VDJ junctions showed fewer insertions and more deletions. TCRB CDR3s were moderately but significantly shorter in Type 1 diabetes patients in all four CD4+ subsets.

One heparinised draw of blood, averaging around 120 mL, came from each donor. Via CD45RO/CCR7/CD25/CD127/CD95/CD27, cells of the CD4+ naive, central memory, regulatory and stem cell-like memory subsets were sorted. This TCR came from a man between 18 and 35 years old with type 1 diabetes. Sequencing input: naive CD4+ T cells from blood.

CDR3 coding DNA: TGTGCCTGGAGTGACAGGGCTCTGAGCAATGAGCAGTTCTTC. Translated, it gives CAWSDRALSNEQFF. This chain links TRBV30 with TRBJ2-1; a weak D match, TRBD1 (6 bases). This CDR3 region has 14 residues. V was shortened by 1 base and J by 6 bases, with 13 bases between the two germline ends. CDR1 and CDR2 (germline): GTSNPN, SVGIG (reference sequence).